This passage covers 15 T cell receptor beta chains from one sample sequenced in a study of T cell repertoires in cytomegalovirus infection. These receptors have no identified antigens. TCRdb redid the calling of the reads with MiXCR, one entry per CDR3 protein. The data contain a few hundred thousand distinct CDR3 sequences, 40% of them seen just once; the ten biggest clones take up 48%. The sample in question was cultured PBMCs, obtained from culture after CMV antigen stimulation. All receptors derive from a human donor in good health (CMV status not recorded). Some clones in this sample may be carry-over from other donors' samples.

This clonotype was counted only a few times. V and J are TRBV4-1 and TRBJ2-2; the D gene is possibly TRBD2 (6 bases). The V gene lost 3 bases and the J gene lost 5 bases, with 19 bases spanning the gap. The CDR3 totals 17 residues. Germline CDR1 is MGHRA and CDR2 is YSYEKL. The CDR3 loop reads CASSQFTGSGGTGELFF. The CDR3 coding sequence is TGCGCCAGCAGCCAGTTTACCGGGTCCGGGGGAACCGGGGAGCTGTTTTTT.

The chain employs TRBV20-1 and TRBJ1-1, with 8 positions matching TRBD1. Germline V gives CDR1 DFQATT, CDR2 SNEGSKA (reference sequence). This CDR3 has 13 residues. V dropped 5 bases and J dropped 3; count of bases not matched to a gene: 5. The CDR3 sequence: CSAGGQGHTEAFF. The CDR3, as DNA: TGCAGTGCTGGTGGACAGGGCCACACTGAAGCTTTCTTT.

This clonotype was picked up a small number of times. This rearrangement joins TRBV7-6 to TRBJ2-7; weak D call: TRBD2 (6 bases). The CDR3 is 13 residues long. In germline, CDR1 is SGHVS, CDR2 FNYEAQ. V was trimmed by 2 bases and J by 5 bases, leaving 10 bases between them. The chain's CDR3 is CASSLYREDEQYF. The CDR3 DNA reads TGTGCCAGCAGCTTATATAGGGAGGACGAGCAGTACTTC.

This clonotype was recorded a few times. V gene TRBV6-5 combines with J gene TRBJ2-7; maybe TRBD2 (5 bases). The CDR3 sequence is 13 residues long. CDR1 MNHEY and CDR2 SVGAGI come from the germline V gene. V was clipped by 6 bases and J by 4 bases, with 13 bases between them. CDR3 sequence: CASSLTWEYEQYF. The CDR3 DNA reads TGTGCCAGCAGCCTTACGTGGGAGTACGAGCAGTACTTC.

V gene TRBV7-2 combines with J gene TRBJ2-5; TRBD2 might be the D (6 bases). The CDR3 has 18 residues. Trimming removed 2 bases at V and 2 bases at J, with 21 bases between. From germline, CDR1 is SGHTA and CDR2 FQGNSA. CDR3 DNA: TGTGCCAGCAGCTTACGTAATAGGTTGGGGGGTTGGCAAGAGACCCAGTACTTC. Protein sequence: CASSLRNRLGGWQETQYF.

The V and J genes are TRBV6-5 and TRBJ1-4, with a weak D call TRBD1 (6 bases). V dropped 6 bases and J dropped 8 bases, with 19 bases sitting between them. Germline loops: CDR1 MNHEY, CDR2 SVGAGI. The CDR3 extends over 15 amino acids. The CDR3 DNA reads TGTGCCAGCAGACCAGGGGAGGGCAGTGTGGAAAAACTGTTTTTT. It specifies CASRPGEGSVEKLFF.

The DNA of the CDR3 is TGTGCCAGCAGCTTAGCGCCATTGGGGAACACCGGGGAGCTGTTTTTT. This codes for CASSLAPLGNTGELFF. This sequence joins TRBV7-2 and TRBJ2-2, with D hard to call. The germline V gene encodes CDR1 SGHTA and CDR2 FQGNSA. V was clipped by 0 bases and J by 1 base, with 9 bases between them. The CDR3 is 16 amino acids.

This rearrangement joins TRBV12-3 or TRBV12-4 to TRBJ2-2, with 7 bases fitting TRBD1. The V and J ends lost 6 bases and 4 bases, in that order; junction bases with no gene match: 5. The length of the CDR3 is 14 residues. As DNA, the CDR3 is TGTGCCAGCAGCGACAGGGATGGCACCGGGGAGCTGTTTTTT. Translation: CASSDRDGTGELFF.

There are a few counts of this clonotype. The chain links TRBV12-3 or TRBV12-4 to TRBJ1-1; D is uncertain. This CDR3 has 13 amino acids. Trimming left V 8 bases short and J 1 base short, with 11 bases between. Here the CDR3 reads CASGKWGNTEAFF. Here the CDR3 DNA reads TGTGCCAGCGGTAAATGGGGGAACACTGAAGCTTTCTTT.

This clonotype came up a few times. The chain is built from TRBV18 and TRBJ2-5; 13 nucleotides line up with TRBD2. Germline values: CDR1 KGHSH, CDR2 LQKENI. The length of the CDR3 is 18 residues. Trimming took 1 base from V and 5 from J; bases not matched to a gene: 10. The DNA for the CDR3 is TGTGCCAGCTCACCACAACGGGGGACTAGCGGGATCTGGGAGACCCAGTACTTC. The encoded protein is CASSPQRGTSGIWETQYF. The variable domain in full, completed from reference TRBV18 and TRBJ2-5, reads NAGVMQNPRHLVRRRGQEARLRCSPMKGHSHVYWYRQLPEEGLKFMVYLQKENIIDESGMPKERFSAEFPKEGPSILRIQQVVRGDSAAYFCASSPQRGTSGIWETQYFGPGTRLLVL.

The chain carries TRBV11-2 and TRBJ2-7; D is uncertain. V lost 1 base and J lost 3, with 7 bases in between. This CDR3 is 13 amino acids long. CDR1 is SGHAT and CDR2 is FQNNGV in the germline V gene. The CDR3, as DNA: TGTGCCAGCAGCTTAGGGGCAGTCTACGAGCAGTACTTC. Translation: CASSLGAVYEQYF.

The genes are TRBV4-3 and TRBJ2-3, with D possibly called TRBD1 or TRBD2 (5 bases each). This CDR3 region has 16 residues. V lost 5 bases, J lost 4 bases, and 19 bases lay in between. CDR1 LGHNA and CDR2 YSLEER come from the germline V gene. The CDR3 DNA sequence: TGCGCCAGCAGCTCAGGGCCCAGCCAGGGACCAGATACGCAGTATTTT. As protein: CASSSGPSQGPDTQYF.

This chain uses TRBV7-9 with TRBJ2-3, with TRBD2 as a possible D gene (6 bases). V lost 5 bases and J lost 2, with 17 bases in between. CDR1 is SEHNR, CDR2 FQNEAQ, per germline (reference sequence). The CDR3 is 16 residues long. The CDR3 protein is CASSRKQGGATDTQYF. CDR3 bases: TGTGCCAGCAGCCGGAAACAAGGAGGGGCCACAGATACGCAGTATTTT.

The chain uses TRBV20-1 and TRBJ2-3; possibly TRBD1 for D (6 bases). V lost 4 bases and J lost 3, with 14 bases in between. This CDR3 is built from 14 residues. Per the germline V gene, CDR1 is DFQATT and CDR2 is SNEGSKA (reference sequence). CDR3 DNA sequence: TGCAGTGCTAATCTCGTCCAGGGGACAGATACGCAGTATTTT. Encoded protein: CSANLVQGTDTQYF.

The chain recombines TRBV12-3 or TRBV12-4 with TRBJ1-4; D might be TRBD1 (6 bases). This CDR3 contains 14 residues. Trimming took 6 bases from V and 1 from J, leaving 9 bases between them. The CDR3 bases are TGTGCCAGCAGACAGGGACTAACTAATGAAAAACTGTTTTTT. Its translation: CASRQGLTNEKLFF.